What follows are 4 T cell receptor beta chains derived from one specimen sequenced in a study of OX40 agonist ivuxolimab in advanced cancers. The protocol was immunoSEQ multiplex PCR, while the TCRdb copy is restricted to in-frame clones and leaves out a portion. The sample has 100,000 to 150,000 clones; 85% to 95% are singletons. Source: CD4+ or CD8+ T cells sorted from blood, taken in a trial of the OX40 agonist ivuxolimab. These TCRs come from an adult with an advanced solid tumor such as melanoma, head and neck, liver or kidney cancer.

This chain uses TRBV11-3 with TRBJ2-2, with 9 bases that match TRBD2. Germline CDR1 and CDR2: SGHNT and YENEEA. The CDR3 has 16 amino acids. Trimming removed 2 bases from V and 4 bases from J; junction bases left unmatched: 5. The CDR3: CASSLSSGTITGELFF. The CDR3 nucleotides are TGTGCCAGCAGCTTATCTAGCGGGACCATCACCGGGGAGCTGTTTTTT.

The chain combines TRBV7-8 with TRBJ2-1; a weak D match, TRBD2 (6 bases). The germline gives CDR1 SGHVS, CDR2 FQNEAQ. The ends were cut back, 2 bases at V and 7 bases at J, with 18 bases in the middle. This CDR3 region has 16 residues. CDR3 coding DNA: TGTGCCAGCAGCTTATTGGGCGGGACCACTGGAAATGAGCAGTTCTTC. Encoded protein: CASSLLGGTTGNEQFF.

The chain joins TRBV5-1 to TRBJ2-1; D is ambiguous. Germline loops: CDR1 SGHRS, CDR2 YFSETQ. The CDR3 spans 13 residues. With 1 base removed from V and 6 bases from J, the gap between germline ends came to 8 bases. This CDR3 reads CASSLSDPNEQFF. CDR3 sequence (DNA): TGCGCCAGCAGCTTGTCAGACCCCAATGAGCAGTTCTTC.

This chain joins TRBV7-2 and TRBJ2-1, with D possibly TRBD2 on 6 matching bases. The CDR3 sequence is 15 residues long. The germline gives CDR1 SGHTA, CDR2 FQGNSA. Trimming left V 3 bases short and J 8 bases short, with 17 bases between. The CDR3: CASSFGLLPGDEQFF. For the CDR3, the DNA is TGTGCCAGCAGCTTCGGGCTTCTACCGGGGGATGAGCAGTTCTTC.